Listed below are T cell receptor beta chains from one sample, sequenced in a study of blood T cell repertoires in COVID-19. The data were produced by immunoSEQ multiplex PCR, yet TCRdb's version contains in-frame clones alone and is incomplete. The data hold 45,000 to 70,000 clones, with about 90% observed a single time. The source material was peripheral blood. Every receptor here comes from a woman older than 75 with COVID-19, enrolled during active disease. The conserved cysteine and the conserved F or W are not part of the CDR3 here. The order of the fields is J gene, V gene, clone size, CDR3 protein. Only some rows state a clone size, as once, few, many or a class for expanded clones.

>TRBJ1-5|TRBV5-5|-
ASSLDVVSGTNNQPQH
>TRBJ1-5|TRBV7-2|-
ASSLASTGNQPQH
>TRBJ2-7|TRBV18|-
ASSPLGAAYEQY
>TRBJ2-3|TRBV29-1|-
SVDKRGGNTDTQY
>TRBJ1-5|TRBV7-2|once
ASSRGWSNQPQH
>TRBJ2-3|TRBV3-1/TRBV3-2|-
ASSQALGLASAQY
>TRBJ1-6|TRBV19|-
ASSIEPGSNSPLH
>TRBJ2-7|TRBV18|-
ASSPPRQGTEQY
>TRBJ2-2|TRBV5-1|-
ASSLGGENTGELF
>TRBJ1-5|TRBV27|few
ASSLTGGNQPQH
>TRBJ2-2|TRBV30|-
AWSGKRGATGELF
>TRBJ2-1|TRBV30|-
AWSEGGPEAQF
>TRBJ2-3|TRBV19|-
ASSIKAGTDTQY
>TRBJ1-6|TRBV5-6|-
ASTLGQLNSPLH
>TRBJ1-4|TRBV5-5|few
ASSPLGQGGEKLF
>TRBJ1-1|TRBV18|-
ASSPITGTVGETTEAF
>TRBJ1-6|TRBV3-1/TRBV3-2|-
ASSTTPHNSPLH
>TRBJ1-3|TRBV28|-
ASSTNPGIGIY
>TRBJ2-5|TRBV5-1|-
ASSGRDREEETQY
>TRBJ1-1|TRBV7-9|-
ASSLDRSAEAF
>TRBJ2-1|TRBV19|-
ASSIRLAGEFLYNEQF
>TRBJ2-4|TRBV5-6|-
ASSPSARLAKNIQY
>TRBJ2-2|TRBV6-5|-
ASRRDSTNTGELF
>TRBJ1-1|TRBV30|-
AWSVGGTGNTEAF
>TRBJ2-1|TRBV5-4|-
ASSSGTSGSNEQF
>TRBJ2-1|TRBV2|-
ASSRTSGGANEQF
>TRBJ2-2|TRBV7-9|once
ASSWDLSRGELF
>TRBJ1-4|TRBV18|-
ASSPGSQSPTTNEKLF